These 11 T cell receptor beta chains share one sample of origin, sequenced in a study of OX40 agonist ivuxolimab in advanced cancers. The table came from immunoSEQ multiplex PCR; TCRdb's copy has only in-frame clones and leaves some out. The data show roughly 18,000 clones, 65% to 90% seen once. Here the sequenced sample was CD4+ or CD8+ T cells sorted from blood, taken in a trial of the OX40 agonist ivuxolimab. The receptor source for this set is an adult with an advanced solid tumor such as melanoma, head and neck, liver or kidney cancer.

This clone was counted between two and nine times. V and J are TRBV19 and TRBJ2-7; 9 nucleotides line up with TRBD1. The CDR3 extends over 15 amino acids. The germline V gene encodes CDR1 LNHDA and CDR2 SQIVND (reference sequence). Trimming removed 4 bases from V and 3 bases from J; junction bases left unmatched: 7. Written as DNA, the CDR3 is TGTGCCAGTAGTACCCAGACAGGGGGGAGCTACGAGCAGTACTTC. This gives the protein CASSTQTGGSYEQYF.

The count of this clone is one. The CDR3 is CASSLSGSRIVGQYF. In nucleotides, the CDR3 is TGTGCCAGCAGTTTATCAGGGTCCCGGATTGTCGGGCAGTACTTC. V gene TRBV28 combines with J gene TRBJ2-7, with TRBD1 as a possible D gene (5 bases). CDR1 MDHEN and CDR2 SYDVKM come from the germline V gene. Trimming stripped 1 base from V and 9 bases from J, with 19 bases between. CDR3 length equals 15 residues.

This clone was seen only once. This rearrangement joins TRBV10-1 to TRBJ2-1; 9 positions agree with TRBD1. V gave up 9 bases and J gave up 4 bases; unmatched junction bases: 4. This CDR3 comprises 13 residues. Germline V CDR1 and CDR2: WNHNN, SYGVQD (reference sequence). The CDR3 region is CARAGTGYNEQFF. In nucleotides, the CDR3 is TGCGCCAGGGCCGGGACAGGGTACAATGAGCAGTTCTTC.

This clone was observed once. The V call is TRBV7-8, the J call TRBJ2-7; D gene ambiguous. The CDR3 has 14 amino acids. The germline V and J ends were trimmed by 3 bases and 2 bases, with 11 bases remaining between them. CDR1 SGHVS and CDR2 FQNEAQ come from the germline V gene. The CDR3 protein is CASSLTGFPYEQYF. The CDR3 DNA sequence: TGTGCCAGCAGCTTGACCGGGTTTCCCTACGAGCAGTACTTC.

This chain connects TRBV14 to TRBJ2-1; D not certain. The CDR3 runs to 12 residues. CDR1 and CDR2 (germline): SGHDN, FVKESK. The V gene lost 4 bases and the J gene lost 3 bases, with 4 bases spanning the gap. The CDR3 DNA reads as TGTGCCAGCAGCCCATACTACAATGAGCAGTTCTTC. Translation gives CASSPYYNEQFF.

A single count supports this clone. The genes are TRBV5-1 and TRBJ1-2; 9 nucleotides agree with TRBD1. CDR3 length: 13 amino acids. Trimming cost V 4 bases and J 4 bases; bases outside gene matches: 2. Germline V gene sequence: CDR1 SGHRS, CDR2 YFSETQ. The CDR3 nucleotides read TGCGCCAGCAGCATGGGACAGGGCTATGGCTACACCTTC. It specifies CASSMGQGYGYTF. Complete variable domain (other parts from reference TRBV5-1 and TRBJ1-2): KAGVTQTPRYLIKTRGQQVTLSCSPISGHRSVSWYQQTPGQGLQFLFEYFSETQRNKGNFPGRFSGRQFSNSRSEMNVSTLELGDSALYLCASSMGQGYGYTFGSGTRLTVV.

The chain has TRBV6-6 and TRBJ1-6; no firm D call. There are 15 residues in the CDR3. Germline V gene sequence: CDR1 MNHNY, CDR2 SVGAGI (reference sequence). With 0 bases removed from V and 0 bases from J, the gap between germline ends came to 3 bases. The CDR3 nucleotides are TGTGCCAGCAGTTACTCAGGCTCCTATAATTCACCCCTCCACTTT. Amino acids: CASSYSGSYNSPLHF.

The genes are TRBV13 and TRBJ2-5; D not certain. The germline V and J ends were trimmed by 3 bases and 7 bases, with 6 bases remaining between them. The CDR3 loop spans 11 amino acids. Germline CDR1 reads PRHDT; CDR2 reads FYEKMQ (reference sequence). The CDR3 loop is CASSFGGTQYF. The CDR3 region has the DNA TGTGCCAGCAGCTTCGGCGGGACCCAGTACTTC.

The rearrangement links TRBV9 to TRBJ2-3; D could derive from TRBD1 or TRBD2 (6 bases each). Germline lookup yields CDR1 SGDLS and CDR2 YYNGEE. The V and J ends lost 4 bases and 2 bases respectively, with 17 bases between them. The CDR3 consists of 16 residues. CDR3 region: CASSPTGGRDTDTQYF. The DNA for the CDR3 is TGTGCCAGCAGCCCCACCGGGGGCCGGGACACAGATACGCAGTATTTT.

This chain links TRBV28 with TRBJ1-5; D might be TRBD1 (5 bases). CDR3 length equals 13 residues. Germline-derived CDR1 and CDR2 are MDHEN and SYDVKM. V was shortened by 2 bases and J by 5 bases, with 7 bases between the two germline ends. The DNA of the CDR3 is TGTGCCAGCAGTTTAAGGGGTGATCAGCCCCAGCATTTT. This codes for CASSLRGDQPQHF.

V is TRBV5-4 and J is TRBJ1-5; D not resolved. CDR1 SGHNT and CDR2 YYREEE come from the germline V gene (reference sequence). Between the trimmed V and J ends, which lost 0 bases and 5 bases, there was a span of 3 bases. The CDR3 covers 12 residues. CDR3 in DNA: TGTGCCAGCAGCTTGGGGGATCAGCCCCAGCATTTT. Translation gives CASSLGDQPQHF.